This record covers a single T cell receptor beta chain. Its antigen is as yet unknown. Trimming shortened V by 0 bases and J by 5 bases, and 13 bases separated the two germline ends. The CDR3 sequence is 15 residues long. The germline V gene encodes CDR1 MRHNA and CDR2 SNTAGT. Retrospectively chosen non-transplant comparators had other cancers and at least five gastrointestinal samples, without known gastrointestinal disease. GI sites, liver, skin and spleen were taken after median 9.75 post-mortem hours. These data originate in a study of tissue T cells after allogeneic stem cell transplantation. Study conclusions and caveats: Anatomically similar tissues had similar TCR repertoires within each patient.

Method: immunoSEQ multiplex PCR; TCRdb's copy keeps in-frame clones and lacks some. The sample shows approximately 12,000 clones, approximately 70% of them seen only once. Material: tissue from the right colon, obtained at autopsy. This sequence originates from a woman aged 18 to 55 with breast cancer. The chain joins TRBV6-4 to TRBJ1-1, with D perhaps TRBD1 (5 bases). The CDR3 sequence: CASSDSEAGGTEAFF. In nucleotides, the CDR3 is TGTGCCAGCAGTGACTCGGAGGCCGGGGGTACTGAAGCTTTCTTT.